A single sample is the source of the 32 T cell receptor beta chains below, sequenced in a study of T cell changes during pregnancy in multiple sclerosis (dated by TCRdb to about 2019). Libraries were constructed by the immunoSEQ multiplex PCR assay. TCRdb took over this immuneACCESS table, retaining in-frame rearrangements with V and J assigned. Such tables are incomplete; in checked studies, under half of the missing clones stem from an unresolved V gene, and the remainder is unexplained. The sample table holds about 31,000 clones, of which about 91% were seen once. Approximately 5.8% of the sample is taken by the ten largest. The sample in question was CD8+ T cells from peripheral blood mononuclear cells, obtained in the second trimester of pregnancy. These receptors all stem from a female donor with multiple sclerosis, enrolled in a pregnancy study.

The chain joins TRBV7-9 to TRBJ1-2; D is perhaps TRBD1 (6 bases). With 5 bases removed from V and 3 bases from J, the gap between germline ends came to 22 bases. The CDR3 runs to 17 residues. Germline V gene data show CDR1 as SEHNR and CDR2 as FQNEAQ (reference sequence). CDR3 region: CASSRTGTPNRDYGYTF. The CDR3 DNA follows: TGTGCCAGCAGCCGAACTGGGACACCCAATAGGGACTATGGCTACACCTTC.

This chain connects TRBV4-1 to TRBJ2-7; 8 bases match TRBD1. V shed 5 bases, J shed 2 bases, and the junction held 8 bases outside the gene matches. From germline, CDR1 is MGHRA and CDR2 YSYEKL. The CDR3 is made up of 15 amino acids. The chain's CDR3 is CASSIRGTGPYEQYF. The CDR3 DNA reads as TGCGCCAGCAGCATCCGCGGGACAGGACCCTACGAGCAGTACTTC.

This chain joins TRBV29-1 and TRBJ2-2; possible D gene TRBD1, 6 bases. CDR1 and CDR2 from the germline V gene are SQVTM and ANQGSEA. The V and J ends lost 7 bases and 0 bases respectively, with 9 bases between them. The CDR3 extends over 13 amino acids. CDR3 DNA sequence: TGCAGCGCTACAGGGCCGAACACCGGGGAGCTGTTTTTT. It encodes CSATGPNTGELFF.

The chain employs TRBV6-5 and TRBJ2-2; perhaps TRBD1 as D (5 bases). Germline lookup yields CDR1 MNHEY and CDR2 SVGAGI. V dropped 9 bases and J dropped 5 bases, with 7 bases sitting between them. The CDR3 is 11 amino acids. CDR3 coding DNA: TGTGCCAGTAGGGGAACCGGGGAGCTGTTTTTT. This translates into CASRGTGELFF.

This clone was picked up one time. The chain couples TRBV9 to TRBJ2-1; TRBD2 agrees at 7 bases. The ends lost 4 bases at V and 2 bases at J; junction bases unmatched: 6. Germline V gene sequence: CDR1 SGDLS, CDR2 YYNGEE. CDR3 size: 15 residues. CDR3 DNA sequence: TGTGCCAGCAGCCAAACTAGCGCCGCCTACAATGAGCAGTTCTTC. Amino acids: CASSQTSAAYNEQFF.

The rearrangement uses TRBV15 and TRBJ2-1; 8 bases map to TRBD2. CDR3 length equals 15 residues. V dropped 0 bases and J dropped 6; count of bases not matched to a gene: 4. Per the germline V gene, CDR1 is LNHNV and CDR2 is YYDKDF (reference sequence). CDR3: CATSRDREGLNEQFF. CDR3 nucleotides: TGTGCCACCAGCAGAGATCGGGAGGGCCTCAATGAGCAGTTCTTC.

V and J are TRBV4-2 and TRBJ2-1; 8 bases line up with TRBD2. Germline V CDR1 and CDR2: LGHNA, YNFKEQ. After removal of 0 bases from V and 6 bases from J, the junction contained 7 bases not matched to a gene. The CDR3 spans 16 residues. CDR3 DNA: TGTGCCAGCAGCCAAGATATGGCGGGAGGCATCAATGAGCAGTTCTTC. It is translated as CASSQDMAGGINEQFF.

The chain employs TRBV27 and TRBJ2-1; D might be TRBD1 (6 bases). The CDR3 has 11 amino acids. The V gene's germline CDR1 is MNHEY and CDR2 SMNVEV (reference sequence). Trimming removed 5 bases from V and 13 bases from J, with 12 bases in between. The CDR3 DNA follows: TGTGCCAGCAGTGCCTGGGGACACCAGTTCTTC. Its protein is CASSAWGHQFF.

The genes are TRBV7-2 and TRBJ2-5; 16 nucleotides agree with TRBD2. The germline gives CDR1 SGHTA, CDR2 FQGNSA. The CDR3 runs 19 residues. Losses at the gene ends were 5 bases for V and 3 bases for J; bases not matched to a gene: 12. The CDR3 loop is CASSAGGTSGRAFEETQYF. The CDR3 nucleotides are TGTGCCAGCAGCGCCGGGGGGACTAGCGGGAGGGCCTTTGAAGAGACCCAGTACTTC.

The chain couples TRBV5-4 to TRBJ1-5; D possibly corresponds to TRBD1 (5 bases). Trimming removed 4 bases from V and 0 bases from J, with 8 bases in between. The germline gives CDR1 SGHNT, CDR2 YYREEE (reference sequence). The CDR3 contains 14 residues. In DNA form, the CDR3 reads TGTGCCAGCAGCACCACAGGTAGCAATCAGCCCCAGCATTTT. This codes for CASSTTGSNQPQHF.

This clone was seen only a few times. At one boundary the junction diverges from the germline segment, which might be a read error. The gene calls are TRBV7-2 and TRBJ2-2; D possibly corresponds to TRBD2 (5 bases). The CDR3 is made up of 15 amino acids. The germline V gene encodes CDR1 SGHTA and CDR2 FQGNSA. The CDR3 DNA reads as TGCGCCAGCAGCCAATATGAGGGAAGCACCGGGGAGCTGTTTTTT. Encoded protein: CASSQYEGSTGELFF.

V gene TRBV19 combines with J gene TRBJ1-1, with 9 bases identical to TRBD1. Losses at the gene ends were 8 bases for V and 4 bases for J; bases not matched to a gene: 8. CDR1 is LNHDA and CDR2 is SQIVND in the germline V gene (reference sequence). The CDR3 has 14 amino acids. This chain's CDR3 is CASGGDRGATEAFF. Written as DNA, the CDR3 is TGTGCCAGTGGGGGTGACAGGGGGGCCACTGAAGCTTTCTTT.

V is TRBV27 and J is TRBJ2-3, with D unresolved. The CDR3 consists of 14 residues. The V end lost 8 bases, the J end lost 0 bases, and 12 bases lay between the germline ends. Germline V gene data show CDR1 as MNHEY and CDR2 as SMNVEV (reference sequence). Written as DNA, the CDR3 is TGTGCCAGCCGACCACCACTAAGCACAGATACGCAGTATTTT. This sequence encodes CASRPPLSTDTQYF.

The rearrangement uses TRBV19 and TRBJ1-2; 12 bases are shared with TRBD1. Unmatched junction bases numbered 8, after V lost 6 bases and J lost 6 bases. CDR3 size: 15 residues. CDR1 is LNHDA and CDR2 is SQIVND in the germline V gene (reference sequence). CDR3 sequence: CASRGTGGARDGYTF. CDR3 nucleotide sequence: TGTGCCAGTAGGGGGACAGGGGGCGCCAGGGATGGCTACACCTTC.

This clone was observed a few times. The V call is TRBV4-3, the J call TRBJ2-1, with 8 bases aligning to TRBD1. Losses at the gene ends were 2 bases for V and 1 base for J; bases not matched to a gene: 4. CDR3 length: 16 residues. Germline CDR1 LGHNA, CDR2 YSLEER. CDR3 region: CASSQSGGGSYNEQFF. The CDR3 nucleotides are TGCGCCAGCAGCCAATCAGGGGGCGGGTCCTACAATGAGCAGTTCTTC.

The chain couples TRBV28 to TRBJ1-5; 10 nucleotides align to TRBD1. Per the germline V gene, CDR1 is MDHEN and CDR2 is SYDVKM. This CDR3 is built from 21 residues. V shed 5 bases and J 0 bases; nucleotides not matched to a gene: 19. DNA of the CDR3: TGTGCCAGCAGTCTACTGGTTTCCGGGACAGGGGTCACGTATAGCAATCAGCCCCAGCATTTT. As protein: CASSLLVSGTGVTYSNQPQHF.

The J gene is TRBJ2-7, the V gene TRBV5-4, with TRBD1 matching over 11 bases. The CDR3 sequence is 15 residues long. Per germline, CDR1 SGHNT and CDR2 YYREEE (reference sequence). V trimming: 5 bases; J trimming: 5 bases; junction bases outside the gene matches: 9. The CDR3 nucleotides are TGTGCCAGCAGTTTAGGGACAGGGGGAAGGAACGAGCAGTACTTC. Translation gives CASSLGTGGRNEQYF.

The rearrangement uses TRBV6-5 and TRBJ2-7, with TRBD2 matching 7 bases. In germline, CDR1 is MNHEY, CDR2 SVGAGI. The CDR3 is made up of 11 amino acids. V trimming: 7 bases; J trimming: 7 bases; junction bases outside the gene matches: 4. In DNA, the CDR3 is TGTGCCAGCACCGCCGGGAGGGAGCAGTACTTC. Its translation is CASTAGREQYF.

The CDR3 loop reads CASSRPGTGSYEQYF. CDR3 nucleotide sequence: TGTGCCAGCAGTAGGCCTGGGACAGGTTCCTACGAGCAGTACTTC. The chain joins TRBV6-5 to TRBJ2-7; 8 bases are shared with TRBD1. There are 15 residues in the CDR3. V was clipped by 5 bases and J by 1 base; unmatched bases: 7. Germline V gene lookup returns CDR1 MNHEY and CDR2 SVGAGI.

The rearrangement links TRBV28 to TRBJ2-3; D possibly corresponds to TRBD1 (5 bases). CDR1 is MDHEN and CDR2 is SYDVKM in the germline V gene. The CDR3 has 17 amino acids. V shed 6 bases and J shed 2 bases, with 21 bases lying between them. The CDR3 protein is CASSEPESDSNTDTQYF. In nucleotides, the CDR3 is TGTGCCAGCAGCGAGCCTGAATCTGACAGCAACACAGATACGCAGTATTTT.

This clone was detected a few times. The chain recombines TRBV7-9 with TRBJ2-1; D perhaps matches TRBD2 (5 bases). Trimming took off 3 bases at V and 9 bases at J, with 9 bases between the two ends. Germline V gene lookup returns CDR1 SEHNR and CDR2 FQNEAQ (reference sequence). The CDR3 sequence is 12 residues long. CDR3 residues: CASSFFRGEQFF. CDR3 DNA: TGTGCCAGCAGCTTTTTTCGGGGTGAGCAGTTCTTC.

The chain recombines TRBV6-6 with TRBJ1-5; tentatively, D is TRBD1 (6 bases). The CDR3 has 15 residues. V lost 2 bases and J 2 bases, leaving 10 bases between the germline ends. Per germline, CDR1 MNHNY and CDR2 SVGAGI (reference sequence). CDR3 DNA sequence: TGTGCCAGCAGTTACCGACAGGCTGGCAATCAGCCCCAGCATTTT. It is translated as CASSYRQAGNQPQHF.

This clone appeared a single time. The rearrangement uses TRBV27 and TRBJ2-5; 7 bases match TRBD1. The CDR3 consists of 14 residues. Trimming removed 4 bases from V and 1 base from J; junction bases left unmatched: 3. The germline V gene encodes CDR1 MNHEY and CDR2 SMNVEV (reference sequence). The CDR3 DNA is TGTGCCAGCAGTTCCCGACAGGGCCAAGAGACCCAGTACTTC. The encoded protein is CASSSRQGQETQYF.

The genes are TRBV10-3 and TRBJ1-2; no clear D. V was clipped by 2 bases and J by 0 bases, with 10 bases between them. The CDR3 totals 15 residues. Germline V gene sequence: CDR1 ENHRY, CDR2 SYGVKD. CDR3 amino acids: CAISEERVANYGYTF. The CDR3 region has the DNA TGTGCCATCAGTGAGGAGAGGGTAGCTAACTATGGCTACACCTTC.

J is TRBJ2-2 and V is TRBV4-3; TRBD2 is a possible D gene (5 bases). Trimming removed 4 bases at V and 4 bases at J, with 16 bases between. Germline CDR1 reads LGHNA; CDR2 reads YSLEER. The CDR3 extends over 16 amino acids. Here the CDR3 DNA reads TGCGCCAGCAGCCTTAGTCAGAGCGAGGGCACCGGGGAGCTGTTTTTT. Translation: CASSLSQSEGTGELFF.

This clone was detected once. The rearrangement uses TRBV7-9 and TRBJ1-2; D not resolved. This CDR3 spans 16 amino acids. Trimming stripped 5 bases from V and 0 bases from J, with 16 bases between. Per the germline V gene, CDR1 is SEHNR and CDR2 is FQNEAQ (reference sequence). CDR3 region: CASSPRLIETNYGYTF. The CDR3 DNA reads TGTGCCAGCAGCCCACGATTAATAGAGACTAACTATGGCTACACCTTC.

The genes are TRBV6-5 and TRBJ2-2, with 7 nucleotides matching TRBD1. With 6 bases clipped from V and 4 bases from J, the junction kept 8 bases outside the gene matches. This CDR3 has 15 residues. Per germline, CDR1 MNHEY and CDR2 SVGAGI. The CDR3 DNA follows: TGTGCCAGCAGGACAGGGCGCAGCGTCACCGGGGAGCTGTTTTTT. This codes for CASRTGRSVTGELFF.

The rearrangement joins TRBV5-1 to TRBJ1-1, with D unresolved. Germline CDR1 is SGHRS and CDR2 is YFSETQ. There are 15 residues in the CDR3. With 0 bases removed from V and 0 bases from J, the gap between germline ends came to 9 bases. CDR3 coding DNA: TGCGCCAGCAGCTTGGGGGCAGGAATGAACACTGAAGCTTTCTTT. The encoded protein is CASSLGAGMNTEAFF. Full variable domain (outside the CDR3, taken from reference TRBV5-1 and TRBJ1-1): KAGVTQTPRYLIKTRGQQVTLSCSPISGHRSVSWYQQTPGQGLQFLFEYFSETQRNKGNFPGRFSGRQFSNSRSEMNVSTLELGDSALYLCASSLGAGMNTEAFFGQGTRLTVV.

The V gene is TRBV29-1, the J gene TRBJ2-7; D remains ambiguous. The CDR3 is 11 amino acids. Germline CDR1 reads SQVTM; CDR2 reads ANQGSEA. Trimming stripped 4 bases from V and 3 bases from J, with 7 bases between. This CDR3 reads CSVAADYEQYF. CDR3 nucleotide sequence: TGCAGCGTTGCTGCAGACTACGAGCAGTACTTC.

The genes are TRBV15 and TRBJ2-5; 8 bases map to TRBD1. V shed 0 bases, J shed 5 bases, and the junction held 5 bases outside the gene matches. CDR1 and CDR2 (germline): LNHNV, YYDKDF (reference sequence). The length of the CDR3 is 15 residues. CDR3 nucleotide sequence: TGTGCCACCAGCAGAGATTTTCAGGGGGCGGAGACCCAGTACTTC. Translating it yields CATSRDFQGAETQYF.

The chain carries TRBV6-4 and TRBJ2-1; 12 positions match TRBD2. Germline trimming cut 3 bases from V and 10 bases from J; bases unmatched to any gene: 4. Germline CDR1 reads MRHNA; CDR2 reads SNTAGT. The CDR3 consists of 14 residues. CDR3 nucleotide sequence: TGTGCCAGCAGTGAACTAGCGGGAGGTCGAGAGCAGTTCTTC. This gives the protein CASSELAGGREQFF.

The chain links TRBV6-9 to TRBJ1-2, with TRBD1 as a possible D gene (6 bases). V lost 5 bases and J 2 bases, leaving 21 bases between the germline ends. The germline V gene has CDR1 MNHGY and CDR2 SVAAGI. This CDR3 has 17 amino acids. CDR3 region: CASSPNLTGTKNYGYTF. The CDR3 coding sequence is TGTGCCAGCAGTCCTAACCTAACAGGGACGAAGAACTATGGCTACACCTTC.